These T cell receptor beta chains were read from a single sample in a study of shared clonotypes between healthy human individuals. Repertoires were generated with immunoSEQ multiplex PCR, while TCRdb's copy carries only in-frame clones and drops some. The table shows hundreds of thousands of clones, with about 96% occurring only once. Input material: naive CD8+ T cells sorted from blood. These receptors were taken from a woman aged 25 to 39 in good health. Both conserved end residues are part of each CDR3. D genes are given only for firm matches. Clone size, where shown, is once, few, many, or a class for clones that have expanded.

NA,TRBV27,TRBJ2-7,TRBD2,CASSFLSSGIYEQYF,TGTGCCAGCAGTTTCCTTTCTAGCGGAATATACGAGCAGTACTTC
once,TRBV28,TRBJ1-1,NA,CASSPWVAMNTEAFF,TGTGCCAGCAGTCCCTGGGTAGCGATGAACACTGAAGCTTTCTTT
NA,TRBV27,TRBJ2-7,NA,CASSLTGTMTYEQYF,TGTGCCAGCAGTTTAACGGGGACCATGACCTACGAGCAGTACTTC
NA,TRBV9,TRBJ2-4,TRBD2,CASSERGGFDIQYF,TGTGCCAGCAGCGAACGGGGAGGGTTTGACATTCAGTACTTC
NA,TRBV19,TRBJ2-6,NA,CASSIWGISSSGANVLTF,TGTGCCAGTAGTATCTGGGGGATCTCCAGCTCTGGGGCCAACGTCCTGACTTTC
NA,TRBV27,TRBJ2-4,NA,CASSELAKNIQYF,TGTGCCAGCAGTGAGCTAGCCAAAAACATTCAGTACTTC
NA,TRBV19,TRBJ2-7,NA,CASSPSLTYEQYF,TGTGCCAGTAGTCCAAGTTTAACCTACGAGCAGTACTTC
NA,TRBV6-6,TRBJ2-7,NA,CASRGKLIYEQYF,TGTGCCAGCCGTGGCAAGCTTATCTACGAGCAGTACTTC
NA,TRBV6-1,TRBJ2-7,TRBD1,CASRGQGASYEQYF,TGTGCCAGCAGGGGTCAGGGGGCAAGCTACGAGCAGTACTTC
NA,TRBV7-8,TRBJ2-2,NA,CASSLGPGELFF,TGTGCCAGCAGCTTAGGGCCCGGGGAGCTGTTTTTT
NA,TRBV25-1,TRBJ2-1,NA,CASSDPWGLVLNEQFF,TGTGCCAGCAGTGATCCCTGGGGCCTCGTTCTCAATGAGCAGTTCTTC
NA,TRBV5-1,TRBJ2-5,TRBD1,CASSLNRGQETQYF,TGCGCCAGCAGCCTCAACAGGGGGCAAGAGACCCAGTACTTC
once,TRBV29-1,TRBJ1-2,NA,CSAPKDYGYTF,TGCAGCGCCCCGAAAGACTATGGCTACACCTTC
NA,TRBV9,TRBJ1-1,TRBD1,CASSALQGATEAFF,TGTGCCAGCAGTGCATTACAGGGGGCAACTGAAGCTTTCTTT
once,TRBV11-2,TRBJ2-7,NA,CASSLPSAHYEQYF,TGTGCCAGCAGCTTACCGAGCGCCCACTACGAGCAGTACTTC
NA,TRBV4-2,TRBJ2-7,TRBD2,CASSQVLGLEVYEQYF,TGTGCCAGCAGCCAAGTATTGGGACTAGAAGTCTACGAGCAGTACTTC
NA,TRBV28,TRBJ2-7,NA,CASTNPKRGVYEQYF,TGTGCCAGCACCAACCCTAAACGGGGTGTCTACGAGCAGTACTTC
NA,TRBV6-5,TRBJ2-2,NA,CATLGGTGELFF,TGTGCCACCTTAGGGGGCACCGGGGAGCTGTTTTTT
NA,TRBV7-9,TRBJ2-7,TRBD1,CASNTGGEQYF,TGTGCCAGCAACACAGGGGGCGAGCAGTACTTC
NA,TRBV10-2,TRBJ2-1,TRBD2,CASLKLAGGIEQFF,TGCGCCAGCCTGAAGCTAGCGGGAGGGATTGAGCAGTTCTTC
NA,TRBV28,TRBJ1-5,NA,CASTILGGTDQPQHF,TGTGCCAGCACTATCCTGGGGGGGACCGATCAGCCCCAGCATTTT
NA,TRBV2,TRBJ2-7,NA,CASSTSYEQYF,TGTGCCAGCAGTACCTCCTACGAGCAGTACTTC
NA,TRBV2,TRBJ2-1,NA,CASTRPEFGYNEQFF,TGTGCCAGCACCAGGCCTGAGTTTGGATACAATGAGCAGTTCTTC
NA,TRBV7-9,TRBJ2-7,TRBD1,CASSSRDRGNEQYF,TGTGCCAGCAGCTCCCGGGACAGGGGCAACGAGCAGTACTTC
NA,TRBV4-1,TRBJ2-7,NA,CASSQEGRDDEQYF,TGCGCCAGCAGCCAAGAAGGCAGGGACGACGAGCAGTACTTC
NA,TRBV7-8,TRBJ1-3,NA,CASSSDGNTGNTIYF,TGTGCCAGCAGCTCGGATGGCAACACTGGAAACACCATATATTTT
NA,TRBV6-1,TRBJ1-2,NA,CASSEWANSNYGYTF,TGTGCCAGCAGTGAATGGGCCAACTCTAACTATGGCTACACCTTC
NA,TRBV19,TRBJ2-3,NA,CASSTSDTDTQYF,TGTGCCAGTAGTACTAGCGACACAGATACGCAGTATTTT
NA,TRBV19,TRBJ1-2,NA,CASSIDPEFSGNYGYTF,TGTGCCAGTAGTATAGATCCGGAATTTAGCGGGAACTATGGCTACACCTTC
NA,TRBV13,TRBJ2-2,NA,CASSPPHGELFF,TGTGCCAGCAGCCCCCCCCACGGGGAGCTGTTTTTT
NA,TRBV5-1,TRBJ2-7,NA,CASSFATGYEQYF,TGCGCCAGCAGCTTCGCGACTGGGTACGAGCAGTACTTC
NA,TRBV27,TRBJ2-7,NA,CASETGTEQYF,TGTGCCAGCGAGACCGGGACAGAGCAGTACTTC
NA,TRBV14,TRBJ2-1,NA,CASSQGSQEQFF,TGTGCCAGCAGCCAAGGGTCTCAAGAGCAGTTCTTC
NA,TRBV13,TRBJ2-5,TRBD2,CASSSLAGGPRETQYF,TGTGCCAGCAGCTCACTAGCGGGAGGTCCTAGGGAGACCCAGTACTTC
NA,TRBV10-3,TRBJ2-7,NA,CAISESRSTSYEQYF,TGTGCCATCAGTGAGTCTCGTAGTACCTCCTACGAGCAGTACTTC
NA,TRBV27,TRBJ2-5,TRBD2,CASSARLAGVVETQYF,TGTGCCAGCAGTGCCCGACTAGCGGGAGTAGTAGAAACCCAGTACTTC
NA,TRBV11-2,TRBJ2-3,TRBD2,CASSTSGLATDTQYF,TGTGCCAGCAGCACTAGCGGGCTAGCCACAGATACGCAGTATTTT
NA,TRBV27,TRBJ2-5,NA,CASSLLPSETQYF,TGTGCCAGCAGTTTACTCCCCTCCGAGACCCAGTACTTC
few,TRBV19,TRBJ2-5,NA,CASSIDGEETQYF,TGTGCCAGTAGTATAGATGGGGAAGAGACCCAGTACTTC
NA,TRBV14,TRBJ2-5,NA,CASSRQDGDETQYF,TGTGCCAGCAGCCGACAGGACGGCGATGAGACCCAGTACTTC
NA,TRBV6-6,TRBJ1-5,TRBD1,CASSDPGQSNQPQHF,TGTGCCAGCAGTGACCCGGGACAGAGCAATCAGCCCCAGCATTTT
few,TRBV27,TRBJ2-3,TRBD1,CASRHGTGWTQYF,TGTGCCAGCAGACATGGGACAGGATGGACGCAGTATTTT